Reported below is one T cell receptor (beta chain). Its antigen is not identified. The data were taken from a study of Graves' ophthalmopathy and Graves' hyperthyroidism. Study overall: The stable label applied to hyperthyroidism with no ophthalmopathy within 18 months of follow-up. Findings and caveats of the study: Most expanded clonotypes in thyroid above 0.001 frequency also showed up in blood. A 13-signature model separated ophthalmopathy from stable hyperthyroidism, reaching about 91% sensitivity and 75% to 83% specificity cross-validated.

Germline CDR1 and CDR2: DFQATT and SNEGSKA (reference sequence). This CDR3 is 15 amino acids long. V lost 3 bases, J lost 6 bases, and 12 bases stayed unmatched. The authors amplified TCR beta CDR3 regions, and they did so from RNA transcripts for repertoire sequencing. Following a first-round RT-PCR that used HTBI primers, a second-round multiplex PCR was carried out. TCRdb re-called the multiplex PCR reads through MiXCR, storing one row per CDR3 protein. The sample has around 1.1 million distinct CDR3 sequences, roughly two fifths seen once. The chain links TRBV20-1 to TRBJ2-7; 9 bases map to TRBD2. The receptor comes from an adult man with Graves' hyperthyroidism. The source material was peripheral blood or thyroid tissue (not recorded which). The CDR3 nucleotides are TGCAGTGCTAGCCCGGGCGTAGCGGGAGTCGGCGAGCAGTACTTC. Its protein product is CSASPGVAGVGEQYF.